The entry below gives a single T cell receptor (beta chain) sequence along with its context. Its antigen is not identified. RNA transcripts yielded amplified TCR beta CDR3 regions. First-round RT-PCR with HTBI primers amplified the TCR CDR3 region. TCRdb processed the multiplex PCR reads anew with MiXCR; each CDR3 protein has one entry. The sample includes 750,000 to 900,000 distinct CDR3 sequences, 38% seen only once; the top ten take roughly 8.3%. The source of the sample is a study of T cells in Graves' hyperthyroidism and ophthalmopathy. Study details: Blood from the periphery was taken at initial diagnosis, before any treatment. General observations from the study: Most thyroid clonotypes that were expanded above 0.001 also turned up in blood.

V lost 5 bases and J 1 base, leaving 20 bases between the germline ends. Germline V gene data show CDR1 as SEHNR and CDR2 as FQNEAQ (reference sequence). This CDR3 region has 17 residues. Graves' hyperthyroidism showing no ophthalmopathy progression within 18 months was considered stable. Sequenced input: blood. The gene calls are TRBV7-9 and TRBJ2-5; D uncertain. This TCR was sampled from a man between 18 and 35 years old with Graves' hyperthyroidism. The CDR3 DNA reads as TGTGCCAGCAGCAGTTTATTAAAGTACGGGTTCCAAGAGACCCAGTACTTC. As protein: CASSSLLKYGFQETQYF.